The 5 T cell receptor beta chains in this list originate from one sample, sequenced in a study of blood T cell repertoires in COVID-19. Sequencing was performed with immunoSEQ multiplex PCR; in TCRdb, only in-frame clones are kept and a portion is missing. The table shows under 250,000 clones, with 65% to 85% occurring only once. The sample consisted of PBMCs or T cells enriched from blood (not recorded which). The origin of the receptors is a woman between 55 and 75 years old who had recovered from COVID-19.

This clone has just a few counts. The rearrangement uses TRBV19 and TRBJ2-7; D not certain. This CDR3 has 13 amino acids. V lost 5 bases to trimming and J lost 1 base, with 9 bases between them. Germline V lookup: CDR1 LNHDA, CDR2 SQIVND (reference sequence). CDR3 sequence reads: CASSAQASYEQYF. CDR3 DNA sequence: TGTGCCAGTAGTGCCCAGGCATCCTACGAGCAGTACTTC.

This clone was seen a handful of times. The V call is TRBV10-2, the J call TRBJ2-1, with D possibly being TRBD1 (5 bases). The germline V gene has CDR1 WSHSY and CDR2 SAAADI. This CDR3 has 12 residues. V was cut by 8 bases and J by 9 bases, with 14 bases left in between. CDR3 nucleotides: TGCGCCAGCGGCTACGGGCAGGGTGAGCAGTTCTTC. As protein: CASGYGQGEQFF.

The chain couples TRBV18 to TRBJ2-7; 7 bases map to TRBD2. The CDR3 consists of 10 residues. CDR1 is KGHSH, CDR2 LQKENI, per germline. Trimming cost V 11 bases and J 6 bases; bases outside gene matches: 4. CDR3 loop: CAPGGSEQYF. In DNA, the CDR3 is TGTGCCCCGGGGGGAAGCGAGCAGTACTTC. The entire variable domain, with the rest obtained from reference TRBV18 and TRBJ2-7, is as follows: NAGVMQNPRHLVRRRGQEARLRCSPMKGHSHVYWYRQLPEEGLKFMVYLQKENIIDESGMPKERFSAEFPKEGPSILRIQQVVRGDSAAYFCAPGGSEQYFGPGTRLTVT.

This clone was observed once. The V and J genes are TRBV3-1 (or the pseudogene TRBV3-2) and TRBJ1-4, with a weak D call TRBD1 (5 bases). This CDR3 has 15 amino acids. The V gene lost 0 bases and the J gene lost 6 bases, with 11 bases spanning the gap. Germline values: CDR1 LGHDT, CDR2 YNNKEL (reference sequence). CDR3 nucleotide sequence: TGTGCCAGCAGCCAAGATCGGCAGGGCGATGAAAAACTGTTTTTT. Translating it yields CASSQDRQGDEKLFF.

J is TRBJ2-5 and V is TRBV13; D is ambiguous. This CDR3 spans 13 amino acids. The germline CDR1 and CDR2 sequences are PRHDT and FYEKMQ (reference sequence). Trimming removed 8 bases from V and 5 bases from J, with 15 bases in between. The CDR3 protein is CASARSEWETQYF. In nucleotides, the CDR3 is TGTGCCAGCGCACGGAGTGAATGGGAGACCCAGTACTTC.